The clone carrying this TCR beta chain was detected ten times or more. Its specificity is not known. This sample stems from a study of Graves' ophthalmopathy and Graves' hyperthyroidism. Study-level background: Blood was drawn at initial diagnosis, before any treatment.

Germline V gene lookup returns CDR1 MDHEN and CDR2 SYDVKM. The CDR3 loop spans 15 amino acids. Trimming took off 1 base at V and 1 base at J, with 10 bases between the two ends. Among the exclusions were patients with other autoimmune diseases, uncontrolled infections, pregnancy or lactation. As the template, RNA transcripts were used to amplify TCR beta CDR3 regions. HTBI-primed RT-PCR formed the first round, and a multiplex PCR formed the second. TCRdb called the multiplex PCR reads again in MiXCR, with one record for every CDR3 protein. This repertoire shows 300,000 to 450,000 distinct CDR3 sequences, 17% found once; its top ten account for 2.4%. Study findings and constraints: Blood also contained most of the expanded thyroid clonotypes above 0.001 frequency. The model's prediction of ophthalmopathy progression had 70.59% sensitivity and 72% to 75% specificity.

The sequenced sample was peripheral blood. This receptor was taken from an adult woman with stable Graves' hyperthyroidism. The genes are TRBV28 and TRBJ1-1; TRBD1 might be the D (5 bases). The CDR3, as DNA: TGTGCCAGCAGTTTATATCGGGACCCGAACACTGAAGCTTTCTTT. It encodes CASSLYRDPNTEAFF.